This TCR beta chain was observed in a study of T cells in Graves' hyperthyroidism and ophthalmopathy. Amplification of TCR beta CDR3 regions was performed using RNA transcripts as template. HTBI primers were used for first-round RT-PCR of the TCR CDR3. TCRdb recomputed calls from the multiplex PCR reads with MiXCR, one row per CDR3 protein. The sample has a few hundred thousand distinct CDR3 sequences, 20% seen once. Germline V lookup: CDR1 PRHDT, CDR2 FYEKMQ (reference sequence). This CDR3 region has 14 residues. This clonotype has just a few counts. The junction departs from germline at one end; a sequencing error may be responsible. Patients were excluded for uncontrolled infection, other autoimmune disease, pregnancy or lactation.

The V and J genes are TRBV13 and TRBJ1-1; D remains ambiguous. The source is a man younger than 30 with Graves' hyperthyroidism. The sample consisted of blood. This CDR3 is CASGLAYMNTEAFF. Here the CDR3 DNA reads TGTGCCAGCGGCTTAGCCTACATGAACACTGAAGCTTTCTTT. Using reference TRBV13 and TRBJ1-1 for the parts outside the CDR3, the full variable domain is AAGVIQSPRHLIKEKRETATLKCYPIPRHDTVYWYQQGPGQDPQFLISFYEKMQSDKGSIPDRFSAQQFSDYHSELNMSSLELGDSALYFCASGLAYMNTEAFFGQGTRLTVV.